The entry that follows covers one TCR beta chain sequence. The sample is drawn from a study of PD-L1 blockade in urothelial cancer. CDR1 KGHSH and CDR2 LQKENI come from the germline V gene. The CDR3 has 15 amino acids. V lost 3 bases and J lost 1, with 9 bases in between. Clones were sequenced by immunoSEQ multiplex PCR, and TCRdb holds only the in-frame ones, with some missing. The sample consists of about 100,000 clones, 91% of them appearing once. The rearrangement links TRBV18 to TRBJ1-4, with D perhaps TRBD1 (5 bases). Sequences were derived from PBMCs, sampled around atezolizumab (anti-PD-L1) treatment. The TCR comes from a woman aged 80 or over with urothelial cancer. This CDR3 is CASSPEQVTNEKLFF. In nucleotides, the CDR3 is TGTGCCAGCTCACCCGAACAGGTAACTAATGAAAAACTGTTTTTT. The full variable domain, rest sourced from reference TRBV18 and TRBJ1-4, is NAGVMQNPRHLVRRRGQEARLRCSPMKGHSHVYWYRQLPEEGLKFMVYLQKENIIDESGMPKERFSAEFPKEGPSILRIQQVVRGDSAAYFCASSPEQVTNEKLFFGSGTQLSVL.